This T cell receptor beta chain was found in a study of T cell responses to AZD1222 COVID-19 vaccine. Study-wide points: The repertoires were collected only after the peak T cell response. Baseline seropositivity occurred in only a handful of AZD1222 recipients. Donor demographics were predominantly white British with a female majority; clonal diversity may be underestimated. CD4 TCRs linked to vaccination spanned spike, dominating at 160-218 and 743-854.

As regards this clone: Its matching antigen is unknown.

Some clones are missing from TCRdb's copy, which holds only in-frame ones; the method was immunoSEQ multiplex PCR. Of about 140,000 clones listed, about 93% are singletons. The sequencing used peripheral blood, collected on day 0 of AZD1222 vaccination. This TCR was sampled from an adult in good health.

The DNA of the CDR3 is TGCAGTGCTAGTCGGCAGTCTAATGAAAAACTGTTTTTT. Its protein is CSASRQSNEKLFF. The V gene is TRBV20-1, the J gene TRBJ1-4; D remains unclear. From germline, CDR1 is DFQATT and CDR2 SNEGSKA (reference sequence). The V end lost 3 bases, the J end lost 3 bases, and 8 bases lay between the germline ends. The CDR3 is 13 residues long.